This T cell receptor (beta chain) was obtained from a study of cytomegalovirus exposure and HLA in healthy donors. PCR was performed using 60 Vbeta and 13 Jbeta primers. The data were produced by immunoSEQ multiplex PCR, yet TCRdb's version contains in-frame clones alone and is incomplete. The sample records about 180,000 clones, almost 85% being singletons. The V gene's germline CDR1 is KGHSH and CDR2 LQKENI. V gave up 3 bases and J gave up 4 bases, with 14 bases separating them. The CDR3 is made up of 15 amino acids. The chain carries TRBV18 and TRBJ2-3, with D tentatively TRBD2 (7 bases). The source of this sequence is a girl between 5 and 17 years old in good health and CMV-seropositive. The specimen sequenced was PBMCs. CDR3 amino acids: CASSPVGGASDTQYF. In DNA, the CDR3 is TGTGCCAGCTCACCGGTGGGGGGGGCATCAGATACGCAGTATTTT. Based on the CDR3 plus reference TRBV18 and TRBJ2-3, the full variable domain is NAGVMQNPRHLVRRRGQEARLRCSPMKGHSHVYWYRQLPEEGLKFMVYLQKENIIDESGMPKERFSAEFPKEGPSILRIQQVVRGDSAAYFCASSPVGGASDTQYFGPGTRLTVL.